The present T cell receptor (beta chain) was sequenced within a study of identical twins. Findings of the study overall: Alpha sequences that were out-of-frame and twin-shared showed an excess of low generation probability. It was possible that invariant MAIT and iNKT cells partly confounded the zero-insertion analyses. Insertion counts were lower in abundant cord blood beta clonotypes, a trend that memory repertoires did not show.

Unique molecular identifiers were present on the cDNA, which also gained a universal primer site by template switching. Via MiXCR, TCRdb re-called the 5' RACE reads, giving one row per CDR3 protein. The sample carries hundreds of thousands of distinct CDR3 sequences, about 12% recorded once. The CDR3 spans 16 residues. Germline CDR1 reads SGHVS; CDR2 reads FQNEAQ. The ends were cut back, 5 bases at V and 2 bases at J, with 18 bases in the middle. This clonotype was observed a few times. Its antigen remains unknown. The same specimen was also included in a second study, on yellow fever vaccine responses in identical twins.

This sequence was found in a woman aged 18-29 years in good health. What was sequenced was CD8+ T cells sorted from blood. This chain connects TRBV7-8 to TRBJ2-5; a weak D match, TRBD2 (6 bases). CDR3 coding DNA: TGTGCCAGCAGCCCCAGCGTATGGGGGGAACAAGAGACCCAGTACTTC. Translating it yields CASSPSVWGEQETQYF.